The T cell receptor (beta chain) under discussion was sequenced for a study of shared clonotypes between healthy human individuals. Some clones are missing from TCRdb's copy, which holds only in-frame ones; the method was immunoSEQ multiplex PCR. The data contain some 470,000 clones, about 82% of them singletons. Source material: PBMCs. The TCR originated in a woman aged 40 to 55 in good health. Some clones in this sample may be carry-over from other donors' samples.

Written as DNA, the CDR3 is TGTGCCAGCAGTTTACCAGGGAACTATGGCTACACCTTC. It translates to CASSLPGNYGYTF. The chain employs TRBV28 and TRBJ1-2, with D possibly matching TRBD1 (5 bases). This CDR3 is built from 13 residues. Germline assignment: CDR1 MDHEN and CDR2 SYDVKM. The V end lost 2 bases, the J end lost 2 bases, and 6 bases lay between the germline ends.